These T cell receptor beta chains were read from a single sample in a study of cytomegalovirus exposure and HLA in healthy donors. TCRdb's table, derived via immunoSEQ multiplex PCR, lists solely in-frame clones and lacks some. The table has around 190,000 clones, around nine tenths seen once. The sequenced sample consisted of PBMCs. These receptors were taken from a woman between 18 and 29 years old in good health and CMV-seronegative. Each CDR3 is given with its conserved first and last residue.

v_call: TRBV29-1
cdr3_aa: CSVIAGLAGYSYEQYF

v_call: TRBV15
cdr3_aa: CATSRVRGGSETQYF

v_call: TRBV23-1
cdr3_aa: CASSRDSWNEKLFF

v_call: TRBV5-1
cdr3_aa: CASSGTTVNTEAFF

v_call: TRBV6-4
cdr3_aa: CASSDGSADTQYF

v_call: TRBV6-5
cdr3_aa: CASSTGDQPQHF

v_call: TRBV7-3
cdr3_aa: CASSSGQGSTDTQYF

v_call: TRBV5-6
cdr3_aa: CASSSRRYEQYF

v_call: TRBV6-1
cdr3_aa: CASSEAAGGPGTDTQYF

v_call: TRBV15
cdr3_aa: CATSRDRGTVVGGEQYF

v_call: TRBV19
cdr3_aa: CASSPTRGEAFF

v_call: TRBV5-4
cdr3_aa: CASSLGFPSGLVAYEQYF

v_call: TRBV7-9
cdr3_aa: CGSSRGNQPQHF

v_call: TRBV4-1
cdr3_aa: CASSQDLGTVREQYF

v_call: TRBV19
cdr3_aa: CASSIGQGRLQPQHF

v_call: TRBV5-4
cdr3_aa: CASSLELDQPQHF

v_call: TRBV18
cdr3_aa: CASHTGAGGYEQYF

v_call: TRBV18
cdr3_aa: CASSRRTGGKGYGYTF

v_call: TRBV9
cdr3_aa: CASSVSGTSTDTQYF

v_call: TRBV7-8
cdr3_aa: CASRGRGIAGGYEQYF

v_call: TRBV11-2
cdr3_aa: CASSLVLNEQFF

v_call: TRBV18
cdr3_aa: CASSPQQHEQFF

v_call: TRBV10-3
cdr3_aa: CAISEGTAYGYTF

v_call: TRBV15
cdr3_aa: CATSGLWTNEKLFF

v_call: TRBV11-3
cdr3_aa: CASSLGDGTGGGYEQYF

v_call: TRBV5-4
cdr3_aa: CASSSLRGQTYEQYF

v_call: TRBV5-1
cdr3_aa: CASSASPGDTQYF

v_call: TRBV11-2
cdr3_aa: CASSLVGPSNDEQYF

v_call: TRBV29-1
cdr3_aa: CSVVSIGNTEAFF

v_call: TRBV6-6
cdr3_aa: CASSYPSSSNQPQHF

v_call: TRBV27
cdr3_aa: CASSLGWGGQGIQYF

v_call: TRBV5-1
cdr3_aa: CASKERPGVYGANVLTF

v_call: TRBV25-1
cdr3_aa: CASSERQNYGYTF

v_call: TRBV6-5
cdr3_aa: CASSYGQAYNSPPHF

v_call: TRBV2
cdr3_aa: CASSAGGAFF

v_call: TRBV4-2
cdr3_aa: CASSHAGTSGRDYNEQFF

v_call: TRBV5-1
cdr3_aa: CASSPTGGNTDTQYF

v_call: TRBV7-9
cdr3_aa: CASSLGGGTPTDTQYF

v_call: TRBV30
cdr3_aa: CAWSVPGAGGSEQYF

v_call: TRBV30
cdr3_aa: CAWQTPGQGFAEAFF

v_call: TRBV7-9
cdr3_aa: CASSLGTSGSWGVGETQYF

v_call: TRBV6-1
cdr3_aa: CASKLDRGRQELFF

v_call: TRBV9
cdr3_aa: CASSVVGDIGEQFF

v_call: TRBV6-5
cdr3_aa: CASSYSISKETQYF

v_call: TRBV10-3
cdr3_aa: CAISESEAGSDEQYF

v_call: TRBV5-1
cdr3_aa: CASSPRETGRDTDTQYF

v_call: TRBV28
cdr3_aa: CASSPGASSYEQYF

v_call: TRBV4-1
cdr3_aa: CASSRTVAGEYYNEQFF

v_call: TRBV5-1
cdr3_aa: CASNRGGREMADTQYF

v_call: TRBV4-3
cdr3_aa: CASSQGQGTTEAFF

v_call: TRBV2
cdr3_aa: CASSWGGAGNTIYF

v_call: TRBV7-6
cdr3_aa: CASSLESGRAGGELFF

v_call: TRBV18
cdr3_aa: CASSPLYGEAFF

v_call: TRBV27
cdr3_aa: CASSFGQSRSNEQFF

v_call: TRBV6-1
cdr3_aa: CASSELPGLVTGGTDTQYF